The subject of this entry is one T cell receptor beta chain. No antigen is known for it. No qualities accompany the bases; no much larger clone lies one base away. V loses 0 bases, J loses 4 bases, and the germline ends lie 12 bases apart. Spanning cysteine to phenylalanine, the CDR3 consists of 15 amino acids. Just the 45-base CDR3 DNA is kept, in frame starting at base 1. Sequences ENHRY (CDR1) and SYGVKD (CDR2) are obtained from the germline V gene. The donors were healthy, HIV-negative adults with no recently reported acute infections or vaccinations. Only Caucasian adults living in Nashville, Tennessee, USA were represented among the donors. For unsorted samples, roughly 81 million PBMCs were counted and genomic DNA was extracted with the QIAamp DNA Blood Mini kit. Blood was obtained by leukapheresis, after which PBMCs were separated by Ficoll-Histopaque density gradient centrifugation and cryopreserved in liquid nitrogen vapor phase.

The data belong to a study of shared clonotypes between healthy human individuals (dated by TCRdb to about 2020). Describing the broader study: The cohort included three men and a couple of women between 18 and 49 years of age. To estimate repertoire size and how much clonotype sharing occurs between individuals, the study deeply sequenced the blood TCR repertoires of roughly 5 healthy adults. To increase sequencing depth and limit assay-specific biases, TCR repertoire library preparation and sequencing were carried out by different laboratories using diverse techniques. Between about 0.85 and 8.9 billion PBMCs per donor were obtained by leukapheresis. Overall study outcomes, separate from this receptor: Pairwise subsampling indicated that sequencing depth was expected to affect the degree of clonotype sharing among donors. Because the study included only a small number of donors, the genetic and exposure-history diversity represented was limited. Sampling was limited to blood, and TCR repertoires in tissue likely differ from TCR repertoires in blood.

Using the deep immunoSEQ assay, TCR CDR3 regions were amplified from genomic DNA by multiplex PCR. For each cell subset, the extracted genomic DNA was distributed evenly across all wells of several immunoSEQ 96-well plates, and each plate served as one replicate. For unsorted PBMC, each replicate PCR was loaded with about 270 ng genomic DNA, equivalent to about 30,000 T cell genomes. Genomic DNA from unsorted PBMC was sequenced over ten immunoSEQ deep assay plates. Purified libraries were quantified with a Qubit 3.0 fluorometer, sized on a Bioanalyzer 2100, and re-quantified with the KAPA Library Quantification kit. A separate single-read 150-cycle Illumina NextSeq 550 flow cell was used to sequence each immunoSEQ 96-well plate. The authors processed their data as follows. The immunoSEQ output contained only junctional sequences without quality scores, so filtering could not match that applied to full-length reads. To assign V/J genes and CDR3, sequences were annotated against IMGT germline references using PyIR, a Python wrapper for IgBLAST v1.9. Reads with weak V/J assignments (E-value above 1e-6), missing CDR3, stop codons, out-of-frame junctions, or ambiguous translated residues were removed. V3J clonotypes were defined by identical inferred V gene, J gene, and CDR3 amino acid sequence. Percentage overlap between repertoires was calculated by dividing the number of shared unique clonotypes by the size of the smaller repertoire. Richness of each repertoire was evaluated using RTK rarefaction, the Chao1 estimator, and Recon v2.1 estimates of unobserved clonotypes. As stored in TCRdb, this immuneACCESS dataset retains in-frame rearrangements with V and J assigned. A fraction of the clones does not appear; measured against another copy, unresolved V genes explain less than half of the discrepancy, and the remainder lacks a known reason. The V and J calls and clone size come from that table; D and trimming were worked out from the DNA. In this sample the table shows hundreds of thousands of clones, around 77% of which occur a single time. The ten largest account for about 12% of the sample.

The V and J segments used are TRBV10-3 and TRBJ2-5; the D region possibly corresponds to TRBD2 (5 bases align). The sequence was obtained from a woman aged 40 to 49 in good health. Some clones in this sample may be carry-over from other donors' samples. The sequencing input was PBMCs. Here the CDR3 is given as CAISESSALPETQYF. The sequenced DNA is TGTGCCATCAGTGAGTCTAGCGCACTGCCAGAGACCCAGTACTTC.